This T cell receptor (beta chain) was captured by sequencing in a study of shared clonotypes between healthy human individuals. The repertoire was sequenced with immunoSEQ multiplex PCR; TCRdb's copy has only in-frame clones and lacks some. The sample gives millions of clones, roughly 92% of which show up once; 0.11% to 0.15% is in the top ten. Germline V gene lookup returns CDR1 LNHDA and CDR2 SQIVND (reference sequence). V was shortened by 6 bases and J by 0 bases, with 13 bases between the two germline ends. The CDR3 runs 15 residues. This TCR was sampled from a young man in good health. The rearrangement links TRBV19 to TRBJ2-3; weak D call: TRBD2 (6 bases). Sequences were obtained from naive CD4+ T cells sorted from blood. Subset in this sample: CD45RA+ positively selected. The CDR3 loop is CASSKRETSTDTQYF. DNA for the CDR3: TGTGCCAGTAGCAAACGGGAGACTAGCACAGATACGCAGTATTTT.